This T cell receptor (beta chain) was recorded in a study of blood T cell repertoires in COVID-19. The CDR3 loop spans 18 amino acids. V lost 2 bases to trimming and J lost 4 bases; unmatched junction nucleotides: 14. Germline CDR1 and CDR2: LNHDA and SQIVND (reference sequence). TCRdb's copy holds only in-frame clones and misses some; the assay was immunoSEQ multiplex PCR. The data show 150,000 to 200,000 clones, about 85% seen once. The clonotype was recovered from a woman aged 45-59 years with COVID-19, enrolled during active disease. V gene TRBV19 combines with J gene TRBJ2-1, with 7 bases fitting TRBD2. Sequencing was carried out using peripheral blood. The CDR3 nucleotides are TGTGCCAGTAGTATACTTCAGGGTGCTAGCGGACTTTACAATGAGCAGTTCTTC. Translated: CASSILQGASGLYNEQFF.